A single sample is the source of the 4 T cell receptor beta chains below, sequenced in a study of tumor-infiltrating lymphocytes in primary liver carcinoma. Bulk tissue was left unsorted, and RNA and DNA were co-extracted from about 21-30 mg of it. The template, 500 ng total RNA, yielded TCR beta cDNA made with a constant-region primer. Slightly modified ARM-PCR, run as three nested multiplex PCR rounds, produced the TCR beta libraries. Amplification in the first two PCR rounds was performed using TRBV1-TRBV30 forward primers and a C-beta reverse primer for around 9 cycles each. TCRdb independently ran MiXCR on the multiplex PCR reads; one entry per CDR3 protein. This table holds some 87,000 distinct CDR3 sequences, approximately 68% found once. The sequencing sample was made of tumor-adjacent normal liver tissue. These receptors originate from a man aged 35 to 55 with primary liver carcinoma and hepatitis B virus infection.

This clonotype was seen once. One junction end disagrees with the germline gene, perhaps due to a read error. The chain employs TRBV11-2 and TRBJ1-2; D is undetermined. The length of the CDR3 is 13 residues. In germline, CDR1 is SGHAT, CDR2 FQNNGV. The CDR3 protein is CANSLHWARGYTF. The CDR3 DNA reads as TGTGCCAACAGCCTCCATTGGGCCCGTGGCTACACCTTC. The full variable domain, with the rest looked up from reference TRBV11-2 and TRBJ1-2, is EAGVAQSPRYKIIEKRQSVAFWCNPISGHATLYWYQQILGQGPKLLIQFQNNGVVDDSQLPKDRFSAERLKGVDSTLKIQPAKLEDSAVYLCANSLHWARGYTFGSGTRLTVV.

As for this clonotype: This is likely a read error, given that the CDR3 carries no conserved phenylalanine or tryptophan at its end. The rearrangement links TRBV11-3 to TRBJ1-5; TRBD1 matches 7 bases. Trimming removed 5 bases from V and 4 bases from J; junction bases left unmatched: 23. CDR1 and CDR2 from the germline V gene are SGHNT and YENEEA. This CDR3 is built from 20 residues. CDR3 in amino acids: CASSQARADRVLCYNQPQHY. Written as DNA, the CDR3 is TGTGCCAGCAGCCAGGCCCGAGCAGACAGGGTGTTATGCTATAATCAGCCCCAGCATTAT.

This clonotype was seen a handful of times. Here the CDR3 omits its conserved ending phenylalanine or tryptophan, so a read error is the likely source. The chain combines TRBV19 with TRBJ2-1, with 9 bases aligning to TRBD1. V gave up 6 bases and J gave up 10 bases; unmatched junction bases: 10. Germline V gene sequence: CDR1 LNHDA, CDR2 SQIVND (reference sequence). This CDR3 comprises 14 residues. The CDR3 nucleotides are TGTGCCAGTAGACCCTCCTTCGACAGGGGGGAGCAGTTCCTC. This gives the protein CASRPSFDRGEQFL.

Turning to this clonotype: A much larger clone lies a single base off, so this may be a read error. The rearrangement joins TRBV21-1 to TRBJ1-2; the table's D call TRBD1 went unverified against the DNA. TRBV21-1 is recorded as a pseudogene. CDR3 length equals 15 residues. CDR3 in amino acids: CASNYPTGGVYDYTF. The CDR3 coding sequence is TGTGCCAGCAACTACCCCACAGGGGGGGTCTATGACTACACCTTC.